Following are 17 T cell receptor beta chains from one sample sequenced in a study of T cells expressing NK-cell markers. TCRdb re-called the 5' RACE reads and shows each CDR3 protein once, DNA omitted. The table gives hundreds of thousands of distinct CDR3 sequences; the top ten clones make up 4.2% of it. Source material: blood T cells: a sorted CD56 or NKG2C T cell subset, CD4+ or CD8+ T cells, or bulk PBMC T cells (not recorded which). These TCRs come from a woman between 18 and 70 years old in good health.

The rearrangement joins TRBV5-1 to TRBJ2-4. Per the germline V gene, CDR1 is SGHRS and CDR2 is YFSETQ. This CDR3 region has 16 residues. CDR3: CASSLGDTVRENIQYF.

V is TRBV12-3 or TRBV12-4 and J is TRBJ2-5; TCRdb picks TRBD1, but there is no DNA to check that call. This CDR3 contains 15 residues. The CDR3 loop is CASHVWGGAVETQYF.

The CDR3: CSARHPHYGYTF. The V gene is TRBV20-1, the J gene TRBJ1-2; there is no DNA to check the TCRdb D call of TRBD1. There are 12 residues in the CDR3. The germline CDR1 and CDR2 sequences are DFQATT and SNEGSKA (reference sequence).

Frequency places this clonotype as medium-sized (0.01 to 0.1%). V usage is TRBV7-9 and J usage is TRBJ2-3. From germline, CDR1 is SEHNR and CDR2 FQNEAQ (reference sequence). The CDR3 contains 11 residues. The CDR3 is CASGTTDTQYF.

The CDR3 region is CASSLEVAGGPGDEQFF. This chain connects TRBV7-3 to TRBJ2-1; TCRdb returns TRBD2, unconfirmable since there is no DNA. Germline CDR1 reads SGHTA; CDR2 reads FQGTGA. The CDR3 runs to 17 residues.

The J gene is TRBJ2-1, the V gene TRBV29-1; the D gene TCRdb calls, TRBD2, cannot be checked with no DNA. The CDR3 extends over 15 amino acids. Per germline, CDR1 SQVTM and CDR2 ANQGSEA. CDR3 residues: CSVEGKLAGEGEQFF.

The CDR3 region is CASSPRDRGLPQHF. This sequence joins TRBV7-2 and TRBJ1-5; TCRdb calls TRBD1, which cannot be checked without DNA. The CDR3 contains 14 residues. Per the germline V gene, CDR1 is SGHTA and CDR2 is FQGNSA.

CDR3: CSAWRQSSYNEQFF. The chain uses TRBV20-1 and TRBJ2-1. Per the germline V gene, CDR1 is DFQATT and CDR2 is SNEGSKA (reference sequence). This CDR3 region has 14 residues.

The V call is TRBV2, the J call TRBJ2-7; TCRdb outputs TRBD1, but without DNA this stays unchecked. Germline CDR1 and CDR2: SNHLY and FYNNEI. This CDR3 spans 15 amino acids. This CDR3 is CASTESRVRFNEQYF.

The chain recombines TRBV10-2 with TRBJ2-2. This CDR3 region has 13 residues. Germline V gene data show CDR1 as WSHSY and CDR2 as SAAADI. CDR3 protein: CASRDGNTGELFF.

The rearrangement uses TRBV6-2 or TRBV6-3 and TRBJ2-3; the TCRdb D gene call, TRBD1, has no DNA to confirm it. The CDR3 has 14 amino acids. CDR1 is MNHEY and CDR2 is SVGEGT in the germline V gene. The CDR3 loop reads CASRPGLAPDTQYF.

The V call is TRBV6-2 or TRBV6-3, the J call TRBJ2-5; without DNA, the TCRdb call of TRBD2 cannot be checked. The CDR3 is made up of 16 amino acids. Germline values: CDR1 MNHEY, CDR2 SVGEGT. This CDR3 is CASSYSMGLARETQYF.

The chain recombines TRBV5-1 with TRBJ2-2; the TCRdb call, TRBD1, lacks DNA for checking. Germline lookup yields CDR1 SGHRS and CDR2 YFSETQ. The CDR3 extends over 16 amino acids. The CDR3 spells CASSLVGTGVDGELFF.

CDR3 residues: CASSPGGIDTDTQYF. The chain couples TRBV7-2 to TRBJ2-3; TCRdb designates TRBD1, a call that cannot be tested without DNA. This CDR3 has 15 amino acids. Germline V gene lookup returns CDR1 SGHTA and CDR2 FQGNSA.

The chain links TRBV11-2 to TRBJ1-1. CDR3 length: 14 amino acids. The germline V gene encodes CDR1 SGHAT and CDR2 FQNNGV. The CDR3 loop is CASSSRGRNTEAFF. Using reference TRBV11-2 and TRBJ1-1 for the parts outside the CDR3, the full variable domain is EAGVAQSPRYKIIEKRQSVAFWCNPISGHATLYWYQQILGQGPKLLIQFQNNGVVDDSQLPKDRFSAERLKGVDSTLKIQPAKLEDSAVYLCASSSRGRNTEAFFGQGTRLTVV.

This chain joins TRBV6-1 and TRBJ2-1; TCRdb's D call, TRBD2, is unchecked because there is no DNA. The CDR3 runs 15 residues. From germline, CDR1 is MNHNS and CDR2 SASEGT. The CDR3 sequence: CASSQVRGGSYEQFF.

This chain joins TRBV5-1 and TRBJ2-1; TCRdb indicates TRBD2, and absent DNA this call remains unverified. The CDR3 is made up of 16 amino acids. CDR1 is SGHRS and CDR2 is YFSETQ in the germline V gene. The CDR3 protein is CASSLGAAGTYNEQFF.